This T cell receptor beta chain originates from a study of metastatic and nonmetastatic thyroid tumors. Ten or more counts support this clone. Different DNA sequences within this sample yield the same CDR3. From the PCR reads, TCRdb re-called clones with MiXCR. In the table there are roughly 12,000 clones, under 35% of which are singletons. Each patient went into thyroid surgery without having received any treatment. The CDR3 consists of 14 residues. Trimming removed 1 base at V and 5 bases at J, with 11 bases between. Germline CDR1 is SEHNR and CDR2 is FQNEAQ (reference sequence). This chain uses TRBV7-9 with TRBJ2-5; a weak D match, TRBD1 (6 bases). The sample was tumor tissue. This receptor was taken from a female donor with papillary thyroid cancer or a benign thyroid nodule (not recorded which). Some clones in this sample may be carry-over from other donors' samples. This CDR3 is CASSLGDRPETQYF. The CDR3 region has the DNA TGTGCCAGCAGCTTAGGCGACAGGCCCGAGACCCAGTACTTC. The full variable domain, its missing parts supplied by reference TRBV7-9 and TRBJ2-5, is DTGVSQNPRHKITKRGQNVTFRCDPISEHNRLYWYRQTLGQGPEFLTYFQNEAQLEKSRLLSDRFSAERPKGSFSTLEIQRTEQGDSAMYLCASSLGDRPETQYFGPGTRLLVL.